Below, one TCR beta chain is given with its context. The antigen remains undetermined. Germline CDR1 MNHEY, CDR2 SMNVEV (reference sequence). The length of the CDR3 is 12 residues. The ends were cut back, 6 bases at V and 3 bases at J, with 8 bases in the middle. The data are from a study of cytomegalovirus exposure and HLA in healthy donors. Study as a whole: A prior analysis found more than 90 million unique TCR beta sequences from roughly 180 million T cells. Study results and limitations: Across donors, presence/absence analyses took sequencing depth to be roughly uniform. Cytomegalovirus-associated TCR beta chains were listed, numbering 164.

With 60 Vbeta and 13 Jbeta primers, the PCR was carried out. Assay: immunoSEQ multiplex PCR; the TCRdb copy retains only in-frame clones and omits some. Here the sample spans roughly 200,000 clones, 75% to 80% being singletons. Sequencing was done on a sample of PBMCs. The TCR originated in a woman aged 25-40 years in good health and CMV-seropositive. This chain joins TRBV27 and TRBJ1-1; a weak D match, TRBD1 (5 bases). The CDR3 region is CASSQGDTEAFF. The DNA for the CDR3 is TGTGCCAGCAGCCAAGGGGACACTGAAGCTTTCTTT.